Each of the 11 T cell receptor beta chains below was sequenced from the same sample in a study of T cell changes during pregnancy in multiple sclerosis. TCRdb's table, derived via immunoSEQ multiplex PCR, lists solely in-frame clones and lacks some. The repertoire has 100,000 or so clones, approximately 90% of them found once; the top ten carry just under 2%. The specimen comprised peripheral blood, sampled after pregnancy. These receptors were taken from a female donor with multiple sclerosis, enrolled in a pregnancy study.

This clone was observed a single time. This chain connects TRBV29-1 to TRBJ2-2; 10 bases agree with TRBD1. The CDR3 length is 17 residues. Germline trimming cut 6 bases from V and 2 bases from J; bases unmatched to any gene: 12. Germline values: CDR1 SQVTM, CDR2 ANQGSEA. In DNA, the CDR3 is TGCAGCGTCCTGGCCCAGGGGACAGGGGTAAACACCGGGGAGCTGTTTTTT. Protein product: CSVLAQGTGVNTGELFF.

The DNA of the CDR3 is TGTGCTAGTGGTTTTTACAGATCCCTCTACGAGCAGTACTTC. This codes for CASGFYRSLYEQYF. The V and J genes are TRBV12-5 and TRBJ2-7, with D unclear. CDR3 length: 14 amino acids. Trimming removed 3 bases at V and 3 bases at J, with 12 bases between. CDR1 and CDR2 (germline): LGHNT, FRNRAP.

The CDR3 here is CASSHLAGVATGELFF. The CDR3 DNA is TGCGCCAGCAGCCATTTAGCGGGAGTGGCCACCGGGGAGCTGTTTTTT. The chain carries TRBV4-1 and TRBJ2-2, with 9 bases fitting TRBD2. Germline trimming cut 3 bases from V and 4 bases from J; bases unmatched to any gene: 6. The CDR3 has 16 amino acids. Germline loops: CDR1 MGHRA, CDR2 YSYEKL.

This clone was detected only once. This chain connects TRBV19 to TRBJ2-2, with 8 bases aligning to TRBD1. J gave up 5 bases and V 7 bases, and 12 bases lay outside the gene matches. This CDR3 is 16 amino acids long. CDR1 is LNHDA, CDR2 SQIVND, per germline (reference sequence). CDR3 region: CASKVNGQGWTGELFF. DNA of the CDR3: TGTGCCAGTAAGGTGAACGGACAGGGCTGGACCGGGGAGCTGTTTTTT.

The rearrangement uses TRBV19 and TRBJ2-7, with 9 nucleotides matching TRBD1. The length of the CDR3 is 14 residues. The germline CDR1 and CDR2 sequences are LNHDA and SQIVND (reference sequence). V shed 5 bases and J 5 bases; nucleotides not matched to a gene: 7. This chain's CDR3 is CASSWGQGPHEQYF. For the CDR3, the DNA is TGTGCCAGTAGTTGGGGACAGGGTCCCCACGAGCAGTACTTC.

The chain is built from TRBV2 and TRBJ2-5, with D perhaps TRBD1 (6 bases). The CDR3 totals 14 residues. Per the germline V gene, CDR1 is SNHLY and CDR2 is FYNNEI. V lost 9 bases and J lost 0, with 14 bases in between. The CDR3 DNA sequence: TGTGCCAGTTCTGGGCAGGGGCACCAAGAGACCCAGTACTTC. Protein: CASSGQGHQETQYF.

This chain connects TRBV28 to TRBJ2-3, with 7 bases matching TRBD2. The J segment lost 2 bases and the V segment lost 5 bases, leaving 7 bases of the junction unmatched. This CDR3 comprises 15 residues. CDR1 is MDHEN, CDR2 SYDVKM, per germline. The CDR3 sequence is CASSRLAVLTDTQYF. In DNA form, the CDR3 reads TGTGCCAGCAGTAGGCTAGCGGTCCTCACAGATACGCAGTATTTT.

In its sample, this clone was seen a few times. J is TRBJ2-2 and V is TRBV28; 7 bases are shared with TRBD1. V gave up 5 bases and J gave up 4 bases; unmatched junction bases: 4. The CDR3 totals 14 residues. Per germline, CDR1 MDHEN and CDR2 SYDVKM. This CDR3 is CASSLGTATGELFF. In DNA form, the CDR3 reads TGTGCCAGCAGTCTCGGGACAGCCACCGGGGAGCTGTTTTTT.

This clone showed up just a few times. In nucleotides, the CDR3 is TGCGCCAGCAGCCAAGTAGATGGCTACACCTTC. Translation gives CASSQVDGYTF. The rearrangement joins TRBV4-1 to TRBJ1-2; no clear D gene. Deletions cut 1 base from V and 6 bases from J, with 3 bases between. Germline V gene sequence: CDR1 MGHRA, CDR2 YSYEKL. This CDR3 has 11 residues.

This chain links TRBV11-3 with TRBJ1-4; TRBD1 is a possible D gene (5 bases). Germline V gene data show CDR1 as SGHNT and CDR2 as YENEEA. Trimming took off 2 bases at V and 7 bases at J, with 17 bases between the two ends. This CDR3 is 16 amino acids long. CDR3 in DNA: TGTGCCAGCAGCTTAAATCGGAGGGGACGTGGTGAAAAACTGTTTTTT. Its translation: CASSLNRRGRGEKLFF.

The CDR3 reads CASSFHSEVDQPQHF. The CDR3 DNA reads as TGTGCCAGCAGTTTTCACAGTGAAGTTGATCAGCCCCAGCATTTT. The chain joins TRBV28 to TRBJ1-5; D not resolved. The germline CDR1 and CDR2 sequences are MDHEN and SYDVKM. The CDR3 covers 15 residues. Deletions cut 3 bases from V and 5 bases from J, with 14 bases between.